This paragraph reports one T cell receptor (beta chain). Its specific antigen is unknown. These data belong to a study of cytomegalovirus exposure and HLA in healthy donors (dated by TCRdb to 2016 to 2017). Looking at the study overall: An earlier analysis of 587 of the donors reported 276 Gb of sequence data and roughly 120 million unique TCR beta sequences obtained from roughly 180 million T cells. An early release that covered about 600 HLA-typed donors contained around 330 gigabases of sequencing data and 70 million to 100 million unique TCR sequences. Of the roughly 430 genotyped donors, roughly 85% fell in the genetic ancestry cluster associated with self-reported Caucasian donors. The aim of the study was to test whether cataloging public T cell receptors could identify signatures of past pathogen exposure. The study used immunosequencing to profile the T cell repertoires of several hundred subjects and linked those repertoires to cytomegalovirus serostatus. Besides the first cohort of around 670 subjects, a separate validation cohort made up of around 120 different subjects was used. To predict cytomegalovirus infection status, the study combined high-throughput TCR immunosequencing, statistical association of individual TCRs with disease status, and machine learning. A later analysis re-analyzed previously published TCR beta repertoires from 650 to 800 donors and added high-resolution HLA genotyping to study TCR occurrence patterns. The later analysis used no new phenotypic data to find candidate immune exposures, relying instead on TCR beta sequences and their occurrence across donors. To decide whether each TCR beta V gene segment behaved as functional or pseudogenic, an earlier analysis of 587 of the donors relied on high-throughput TCR beta sequencing. Donor age, sex, ethnicity and CMV serostatus were compiled alongside the repertoire data. A later genetic analysis took genome-wide SNP genotypes for about 60% of the roughly 670 donors and used that subset as a discovery cohort. All discovery cohort repertoires had been generated using a single sequencing platform. Class I and class II HLA loci were covered by the typing at four-digit resolution. Typing coverage varied by locus: 629-630 donors for A, B, C, DRB1 and DQB1; approximately 520 for DQA1; more than 600 for DPA1; about 450 for DPB1. Roughly 5 DR-DQ haplotypes were handled as single units for association and clustering because linkage in the cohort was strong. Among about 360 genotyped donors of the cohort, an average of around 240,000 unique TCR beta nucleotide sequences were sequenced per donor, 15% to 20% of them non-productive.

Findings and caveats that apply to the study as a whole: According to a later analysis, TCR association rates differed among HLA loci, with DRB1 alleles showing the most associated TCRs and HLA-C alleles showing the fewest. For the cohort, immune exposure information was limited to CMV serostatus. When HLA alleles, especially DR and DQ, strongly co-occurred, attributing TCR associations to individual alleles was difficult. An earlier analysis of 587 of the donors showed that most TCR beta V segments appeared in productive rearrangements either about 87% or about 30% of the time, which broadly matched IMGT annotations. In a later analysis, HLA-associated TCR beta chains were found to be more clonally expanded and to have lower generation probabilities than equally common non-associated chains. According to a later analysis, most CMV-associated TCR beta chains appeared to be HLA-restricted, and the HLA associations seemed to be driven largely by CMV exposure. An association between a missense DCLRE1C variant and V-gene and J-gene trimming of TCR beta chains was found in a later genetic analysis and replicated in an independent cohort. Sequencing depth was assumed to be roughly uniform across donors in the presence/absence analyses, though that assumption may not hold. Across donors, most TCR sequences were observed very rarely, whereas some public TCRs were present in many individuals. Roughly 15 rarely observed V segments, including chromosome 9 orphons, were excluded from the earlier analysis of some 590 of the donors because counts were too low. A further reported finding was that TCR beta sequences accurately predicted the HLA-A and HLA-B alleles for most subjects in the first cohort. A cluster of highly shared sequence variants was judged likely to represent a technical artifact of the sequencing pipeline. The authors suggested that the approach could potentially be extended to other disease states and immunological phenotypes. The study listed approximately 150 TCR beta chains as associated with cytomegalovirus. Because some donors lacked HLA typing at each locus, the association tests relied only on the typed subset. The cohort was sequenced for TCR beta chains only, and without alpha or paired-chain data the features that could be detected were limited. A few of the identified cytomegalovirus-associated TCR beta chains were confirmed in vitro to be specific for cytomegalovirus antigens. In a later genetic analysis, fewer N-insertions in productive TCRs were reported among donors in an Asian-associated ancestry cluster than the roughly 700-donor mean. Linkage disequilibrium might explain the correlated functional status among segregating V segments, but an unknown experimental factor could not be excluded. Cytomegalovirus status was reported to be diagnosed by the classifier with high specificity and sensitivity in both the original and validation cohorts. In a later analysis, about 16,000 TCR beta sequences were associated with specific HLA alleles at a false discovery rate of 0.05. According to a later analysis, parvovirus B19, influenza, CMV and Epstein-Barr virus appeared linked to several top co-occurrence clusters.

Library construction relied on the immunoSEQ multiplex PCR assay. The multiplex PCR relied on a mix of 60 forward primers for TCR Vbeta segments and 13 reverse primers for TCR Jbeta segments. A multiplex PCR assay on genomic DNA amplified the CDR3 region of rearranged TCR beta genes. The Illumina HiSeq System was used to sequence the amplified TCR beta libraries as 87-base-pair reads. Per the authors' processing: A later analysis counted some 80 million unique TCR beta chains across the 666 repertoires, and 9.5 million to 11 million of these chains were shared by at least two donors. A nearest-neighbor algorithm error-corrected the raw reads and collapsed the reads into unique sequences, merging closely related sequences to remove PCR and sequencing errors. Alignment of CDR3 sequences to IMGT reference sequences was used to assign V, D and J gene segments. For a sequence to be retained, a match of at least six nucleotides was required to both a V gene segment and a J gene segment. A rearrangement was called productive if the CDR3 had no stop codons and remained in frame with V and J, and every other rearrangement was called non-productive. Following IMGT convention, CDR3 was defined as the stretch from the second conserved V-encoded cysteine to the conserved J-encoded phenylalanine. The earlier analysis of fewer than 700 of the donors excluded sequences that lacked an unambiguous match to a single V gene segment. In an earlier analysis of several hundred of the donors, V segments were called functional above 56.7% productive rearrangements and were called segregating when the between-donor standard deviation exceeded 5%. A statistical classification framework was developed to diagnose cytomegalovirus status using the catalog of TCR beta chain sequences. V and J gene assignment, in a later analysis, came from comparing TCR nucleotide sequences with IMGT/GENE-DB human TR gene sequences. The TCRdist pipeline was used in a later analysis to assign CDR3 sequences and most-parsimonious VDJ recombination scenarios. In a later analysis, every TCR beta chain was defined by the combination of its CDR3 amino acid sequence and its V-gene family, and reads without a unique V-gene family were dropped. A later analysis removed 550 to 650 highly shared, low-generation-probability nucleotide sequences to deal with suspected cross-contamination and a sequencing artifact. In a later analysis, a clonal expansion index was calculated for each public chain from normalized within-repertoire ranks of inferred template counts. A later analysis computed generation probabilities with a VDJ recombination model fitted to out-of-frame rearrangements, and checked the results against IGoR. A later analysis scored TCR-TCR, TCR-HLA and TCR-CMV co-occurrence with hypergeometric tests, applying a repertoire-size bias correction to TCR pairs. False discovery rates were estimated in a later analysis by permuting HLA or CMV assignments 20 times. A later analysis grouped co-occurring TCRs with DBSCAN, adding TCRdist sequence similarity when clustering within HLA-allele-positive subsets. Repertoires with fewer than 30,000 or more than 120,000 public chains were left out of co-occurrence clustering, as were about 5 repertoires with anomalous nucleotide sharing. Not all clones reach the TCRdb copy of this immuneACCESS table, which keeps in-frame sequences only. Checked studies attribute under half of the gap to unresolved V genes and leave the rest unexplained. V, J and clone size are taken as reported in that table, and D and trimming were inferred from the DNA itself. The table for this sample lists under 200,000 clones. The top ten hold about 0.8% of the sample.

The cohort comprised some 680 healthy bone marrow donors. At the time of sampling, every cohort member was nominally healthy, though immune exposures that went unrecorded were likely present. The donor was CMV seropositive and was included in the group of 250 to 350 seropositive cohort members. Each donor provided a peripheral blood sample, and peripheral blood mononuclear cells were used for TCR beta sequencing. Genomic DNA extraction from the blood cell samples was performed with the Qiagen DNeasy Blood Extraction Kit. Sequencing input: PBMCs. The clonotype was recovered from a woman under 30 in good health and CMV-seropositive.

The DNA reads as follows: TGCGCCAGCAGCTCCGAGGGGGCCTACAATGAGCAGTTCTTC. Translation gives CASSSEGAYNEQFF. The chain is encoded by TRBV5-1 joined to TRBJ2-1; the D gene is possibly TRBD1, with 6 bases matching. There are 14 amino acids in the CDR3, from cysteine to phenylalanine inclusive. The entry retains the CDR3 DNA only, 42 bases that are in frame from base 1. CDR1 and CDR2 are drawn from the germline V gene: SGHRS, YFSETQ. The junction shows trimming of 3 bases on V and 2 bases on J, plus 9 bases between the germline ends.